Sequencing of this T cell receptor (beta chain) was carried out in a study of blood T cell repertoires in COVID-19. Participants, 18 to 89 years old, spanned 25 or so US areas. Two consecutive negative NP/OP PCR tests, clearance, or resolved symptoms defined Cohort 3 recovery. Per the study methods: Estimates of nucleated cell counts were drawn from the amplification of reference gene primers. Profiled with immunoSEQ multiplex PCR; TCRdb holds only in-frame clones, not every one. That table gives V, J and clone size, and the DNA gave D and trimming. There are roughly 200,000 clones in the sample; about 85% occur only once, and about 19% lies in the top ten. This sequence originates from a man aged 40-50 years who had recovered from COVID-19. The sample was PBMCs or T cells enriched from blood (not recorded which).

CDR3 protein: CASSQATTGFPYEQYF. The CDR3, as DNA: TGCGCCAGCAGCCAAGCTACGACAGGGTTCCCCTACGAGCAGTACTTC. V and J are TRBV4-3 and TRBJ2-7; 7 nucleotides line up with TRBD1. Germline CDR1 and CDR2: LGHNA and YSLEER. The CDR3 is 16 residues long. With 1 base clipped from V and 2 bases from J, the junction kept 8 bases outside the gene matches.